A selection of T cell receptor beta chains follows, all from one sample in a study of shared clonotypes between healthy human individuals. The method was immunoSEQ multiplex PCR; TCRdb's version includes in-frame clones alone and lacks a portion of them. This table holds about 79,000 clones, about 64% found once. Sequences were obtained from memory CD8+ T cells sorted from blood. All receptors derive from a man aged 25-45 years in good health. CDR3s leave out the opening cysteine and the closing phenylalanine or tryptophan. The D gene is left open where the match is weak.

v_call: TRBV2
cdr3_length: 13
d_call: NA
cdr3_aa: ASSEGGGRLYEQY

v_call: TRBV7-2
cdr3_length: 12
d_call: TRBD2
cdr3_aa: ASSLKGLAYEQY

v_call: TRBV9
cdr3_length: 12
d_call: TRBD1
cdr3_aa: ASSPGTGGQPQH

v_call: TRBV5-1
cdr3_length: 14
d_call: TRBD1
cdr3_aa: ASSLGPPTGNYEQY

v_call: TRBV27
cdr3_length: 13
d_call: NA
cdr3_aa: ASSPPSVSYNEQF

v_call: TRBV7-2
cdr3_length: 11
d_call: TRBD1
cdr3_aa: ASSRGTAPELF

v_call: TRBV4-3
cdr3_length: 16
d_call: TRBD2
cdr3_aa: ASSLGTSGRASTDTQY

v_call: TRBV6-5
cdr3_length: 14
d_call: TRBD2
cdr3_aa: ASSYSGWSGGYEQY

v_call: TRBV28
cdr3_length: 10
d_call: NA
cdr3_aa: ASGQFYNEQF

v_call: TRBV7-2
cdr3_length: 11
d_call: NA
cdr3_aa: ASSLEPSQPQH

v_call: TRBV7-9
cdr3_length: 13
d_call: NA
cdr3_aa: ASSPSPDPQETQY

v_call: TRBV4-2
cdr3_length: 13
d_call: NA
cdr3_aa: ASSQVLADYTEAF

v_call: TRBV27
cdr3_length: 12
d_call: TRBD1
cdr3_aa: ASSATGPAGELF

v_call: TRBV4-3
cdr3_length: 13
d_call: TRBD1
cdr3_aa: ASSQETGGVYEQY

v_call: TRBV27
cdr3_length: 14
d_call: TRBD1
cdr3_aa: ASSIMGQGLGETQY

v_call: TRBV11-2
cdr3_length: 14
d_call: NA
cdr3_aa: ASSLWPGSSTDTQY

v_call: TRBV7-7
cdr3_length: 15
d_call: TRBD2
cdr3_aa: ASSLELGSGRRNEQF

v_call: TRBV7-8
cdr3_length: 12
d_call: NA
cdr3_aa: ASSPRGSYNEQF

v_call: TRBV2
cdr3_length: 14
d_call: TRBD1
cdr3_aa: ASSRQGTGLNTEAF